The 5 T cell receptor beta chains in this list originate from one sample, sequenced in a study of long-term antiretroviral therapy in people with HIV. The libraries were made with immunoSEQ v3.0 at survey level. Data came from immunoSEQ multiplex PCR; TCRdb stores just in-frame clones and leaves some out. The table lists roughly 36,000 clones, under 90% of them singletons. Here the sequenced sample was unsorted PBMCs, taken 0.4 years before starting antiretroviral therapy. The receptor source for this set is a man younger than 35 with HIV.

This clone showed up just once. CDR3 in amino acids: CASSSLSGANVLTF. The CDR3 region has the DNA TGTGCCAGTAGTTCGCTCTCTGGGGCCAACGTCCTGACTTTC. The J gene is TRBJ2-6, the V gene TRBV19; D is ambiguous. Germline CDR1 LNHDA, CDR2 SQIVND (reference sequence). V lost 5 bases and J 0 bases, leaving 5 bases between the germline ends. The CDR3 consists of 14 residues.

The chain uses TRBV6-1 and TRBJ2-7; D is possibly TRBD2 (6 bases). This CDR3 is built from 15 residues. Trimming stripped 1 base from V and 2 bases from J, with 12 bases between. The germline V gene has CDR1 MNHNS and CDR2 SASEGT. CDR3 coding DNA: TGTGCCAGCAGTGAAGTGAGGGAGGCCCCCTACGAGCAGTACTTC. This codes for CASSEVREAPYEQYF.

The chain couples TRBV10-3 to TRBJ2-2; D might be TRBD2 (6 bases). The CDR3 contains 15 residues. V gave up 2 bases and J gave up 6 bases, with 13 bases separating them. Germline loops: CDR1 ENHRY, CDR2 SYGVKD. In nucleotides, the CDR3 is TGTGCCATCAGTGAGCGTCCGGGAGACGCCGGGGAGCTGTTTTTT. This gives the protein CAISERPGDAGELFF.

A single count supports this clone. The chain carries TRBV28 and TRBJ1-1; D may be TRBD1 (5 bases). Germline V gene lookup returns CDR1 MDHEN and CDR2 SYDVKM. Between the trimmed V and J ends, which lost 5 bases and 3 bases, there was a span of 19 bases. The CDR3 sequence is 16 residues long. The CDR3 protein is CASSPPLGGPDTEAFF. The CDR3 DNA reads as TGTGCCAGCAGTCCGCCCCTGGGGGGACCCGACACTGAAGCTTTCTTT.

This clone was counted once. The V call is TRBV11-2, the J call TRBJ2-5; D may correspond to TRBD1 or TRBD2 (6 bases each). CDR1 is SGHAT and CDR2 is FQNNGV in the germline V gene. Deletions cut 0 bases from V and 9 bases from J, with 11 bases between. The CDR3 consists of 13 residues. The CDR3 DNA follows: TGTGCCAGCAGCTTAGACTTGGGGGGCCCCCAGTACTTC. Translating gives CASSLDLGGPQYF.